The 19 T cell receptor beta chains in this list originate from one sample, sequenced in a study of T cells in Graves' hyperthyroidism and ophthalmopathy. Amplified TCR beta CDR3 regions came from RNA transcripts. HTBI primers were used for first-round RT-PCR of the TCR CDR3. In TCRdb, the multiplex PCR reads were re-called with MiXCR into one record per CDR3 protein. The table shows roughly 500,000 distinct CDR3 sequences, with more than 15% occurring only once. Sequencing was carried out using blood. Every receptor here comes from a woman aged 25 to 39 with Graves' ophthalmopathy.

The chain joins TRBV20-1 to TRBJ2-1, with D uncertain. The V end was cut by 3 bases, the J end by 0 bases, with 6 bases between. CDR3 size: 13 residues. Per germline, CDR1 DFQATT and CDR2 SNEGSKA (reference sequence). CDR3 region: CSARWGSYNEQFF. The DNA for the CDR3 is TGCAGTGCTAGGTGGGGCTCCTACAATGAGCAGTTCTTC.

This clonotype was picked up a small number of times. This chain connects TRBV2 to TRBJ2-5; D remains unclear. This CDR3 has 14 amino acids. Trimming left V 7 bases short and J 0 bases short, with 12 bases between. Per germline, CDR1 SNHLY and CDR2 FYNNEI. CDR3 nucleotides: TGTGCCAGCACCCCCACCACGTACCAAGAGACCCAGTACTTC. Protein product: CASTPTTYQETQYF.

This clonotype was recorded at least ten times. The CDR3 region is CASSLQGSGFLYNEQFF. CDR3 DNA sequence: TGTGCCAGCAGCTTACAAGGTAGCGGGTTCCTCTACAATGAGCAGTTCTTC. This sequence joins TRBV7-9 and TRBJ2-1; 7 positions agree with TRBD2. The CDR3 extends over 17 amino acids. The germline V gene has CDR1 SEHNR and CDR2 FQNEAQ (reference sequence). The ends lost 2 bases at V and 3 bases at J; junction bases unmatched: 10.

About this clonotype: An end of the junction differs from the germline gene, which may be a read error. The chain couples TRBV11-2 to TRBJ2-5; D uncertain. The germline CDR1 and CDR2 sequences are SGHAT and FQNNGV. This CDR3 has 12 amino acids. The CDR3 DNA is TGTGTCAGCAGCTTAGAGGCAGAGACCCAGTACTTC. Protein: CVSSLEAETQYF.

For the CDR3, the DNA is TGTGCCAGCAGTTTAGGGTCCCTGAGGGGTCAGCCCCAGCATTTT. Its translation: CASSLGSLRGQPQHF. This chain links TRBV12-3 or TRBV12-4 with TRBJ1-5, with TRBD1 as a possible D gene (5 bases). V lost 1 base and J lost 6, with 13 bases in between. CDR3 length equals 15 residues.

With regard to this clonotype: It may be a read error: a sequence one base away is much more abundant. This chain links TRBV19 with TRBJ1-1; D gene unclear. CDR1 is LNHDA and CDR2 is SQIVND in the germline V gene (reference sequence). The CDR3 contains 12 residues. The CDR3 here is CVSSDGWTEAFF. The CDR3 region has the DNA TGTGTCAGTTCGGACGGTTGGACTGAAGCTTTCTTT.

V gene TRBV14 combines with J gene TRBJ2-5; D is undetermined. Trimming took off 3 bases at V and 4 bases at J, with 9 bases between the two ends. This CDR3 region has 13 residues. Germline V gene data show CDR1 as SGHDN and CDR2 as FVKESK. Here the CDR3 DNA reads TGTGCCAGCAGCCACGCTTTTTTAGAGACCCAGTACTTC. It codes for CASSHAFLETQYF.

This clonotype has ten or more counts. The V and J genes are TRBV30 and TRBJ1-5, with D maybe TRBD1 (5 bases). The CDR3 consists of 13 residues. CDR1 is GTSNPN and CDR2 is SVGIG in the germline V gene (reference sequence). V was shortened by 2 bases and J by 6 bases, with 11 bases between the two germline ends. The CDR3 DNA is TGTGCCTGGAGTCAGCAGGGTGGTCAGCCCCAGCATTTT. Protein: CAWSQQGGQPQHF.

This sequence joins TRBV12-3 or TRBV12-4 and TRBJ1-6, with D unclear. This CDR3 has 13 amino acids. V gave up 1 base and J gave up 8 bases, with 6 bases separating them. The CDR3 loop is CASSLGSDSPLHF. The CDR3 DNA reads TGTGCCAGCAGTTTAGGGTCAGATTCACCCCTCCACTTT.

This clonotype was picked up a small number of times. DNA of the CDR3: TGTGCCACCAGCAGAGGGACCGGGTCCTCCTCCTACGAGCAGTACTTC. Translated, it gives CATSRGTGSSSYEQYF. V gene TRBV15 combines with J gene TRBJ2-7; D gene ambiguous. CDR1 LNHNV and CDR2 YYDKDF come from the germline V gene (reference sequence). V was pared by 1 base and J by 0 bases, with 13 bases between. This CDR3 spans 16 amino acids.

This clonotype showed up just a few times. The chain combines TRBV19 with TRBJ2-2; 16 nucleotides agree with TRBD2. Germline CDR1 is LNHDA and CDR2 is SQIVND (reference sequence). J was trimmed by 7 bases and V by 10 bases; bases with no gene match: 12. The CDR3 spans 17 residues. The CDR3 protein is CATDRGTSGRAVGELFF. CDR3 DNA sequence: TGTGCCACCGATCGAGGGACTAGCGGGAGGGCCGTCGGGGAGCTGTTTTTT.

Note on this clonotype: This may be a read error, as it is one base from a much larger clone. The gene calls are TRBV20-1 and TRBJ1-1; TRBD1 matches 7 bases. The CDR3 extends over 16 amino acids. Germline values: CDR1 DFQATT, CDR2 SNEGSKA (reference sequence). The chain's CDR3 is CSASSRQGQGGTEASF. The CDR3 DNA follows: TGCAGTGCTAGTTCTCGACAGGGACAAGGGGGCACTGAAGCTTCCTTT.

Ten or more counts support this clonotype. The chain employs TRBV9 and TRBJ1-1, with D uncertain. V lost 0 bases to trimming and J lost 0 bases, with 9 bases between them. This CDR3 has 15 amino acids. The germline V gene has CDR1 SGDLS and CDR2 YYNGEE. The chain's CDR3 is CASSVVVSVNTEAFF. CDR3 in DNA: TGTGCCAGCAGCGTAGTCGTATCAGTGAACACTGAAGCTTTCTTT.

This clonotype has a handful of counts. The gene calls are TRBV30 and TRBJ1-2, with TRBD1 matching over 8 bases. The CDR3 extends over 12 amino acids. CDR1 is GTSNPN, CDR2 SVGIG, per germline (reference sequence). Trimming removed 4 bases from V and 8 bases from J; junction bases left unmatched: 6. The CDR3, as DNA: TGTGCCTGGAAGGGACAGGCGTTGGGCTACACCTTC. It yields the protein CAWKGQALGYTF.

The chain uses TRBV7-8 and TRBJ2-3; the match to TRBD1 covers 7 bases. CDR3 length: 14 residues. The V gene's germline CDR1 is SGHVS and CDR2 FQNEAQ. V lost 5 bases, J lost 1 base, and 3 bases stayed unmatched. DNA of the CDR3: TGTGCCAGCAGCATCGGACAGGGCACAGATACGCAGTATTTT. This translates into CASSIGQGTDTQYF.

This clonotype has ten or more counts. The chain has TRBV10-3 and TRBJ2-5; TRBD2 matches 13 bases. The CDR3 extends over 15 amino acids. V shed 6 bases and J 5 bases; nucleotides not matched to a gene: 6. From germline, CDR1 is ENHRY and CDR2 SYGVKD. The CDR3 reads CAISRTSGGQETQYF. CDR3 in DNA: TGTGCCATCAGCAGGACTAGCGGGGGACAGGAGACCCAGTACTTC.

In this sample, this clonotype turned up a few times. V gene TRBV20-1 combines with J gene TRBJ2-1; maybe TRBD1 (6 bases). Germline loops: CDR1 DFQATT, CDR2 SNEGSKA (reference sequence). V lost 5 bases and J 8 bases, leaving 25 bases between the germline ends. There are 16 residues in the CDR3. CDR3 amino acids: CSAEGVLRERWDEQFF. The CDR3 region has the DNA TGCAGTGCTGAGGGGGTCTTGAGGGAGAGGTGGGATGAGCAGTTCTTC.

The sample holds many counts of this clonotype. The chain uses TRBV3-1 and TRBJ2-3; D is ambiguous. Germline CDR1 is LGHDT and CDR2 is YNNKEL (reference sequence). Between the trimmed V and J ends, which lost 0 bases and 5 bases, there was a span of 9 bases. This CDR3 comprises 14 residues. The CDR3 reads CASSQDLGGDTQYF. The CDR3 DNA follows: TGTGCCAGCAGCCAAGATTTGGGTGGAGATACGCAGTATTTT.

This clonotype occurred many times. This chain joins TRBV27 and TRBJ2-3, with TRBD2 matching over 7 bases. The CDR3 loop spans 15 amino acids. J lost 3 bases, V lost 4 bases, and 7 bases had no gene match. CDR1 and CDR2 (germline): MNHEY, SMNVEV (reference sequence). For the CDR3, the DNA is TGTGCCAGCAGTTCGTCAGCGGGAATGACAGATACGCAGTATTTT. It is translated as CASSSSAGMTDTQYF.